This T cell receptor beta chain was sequenced during a study of CD8+CD57+ T cells in acquired aplastic anemia. Study conclusions and caveats: Patients carried CD8+CD57+ cells that were less diverse than their total CD4+ and CD8+ pools.

V gave up 6 bases and J gave up 3 bases, with 14 bases separating them. CDR1 and CDR2 (germline): MNHEY, SVGEGT. This CDR3 has 14 amino acids. At least ten counts were recorded for this clonotype. Its target is not known. TCR beta VDJ and CDR3 profiles were obtained from a genomic DNA template. TCRdb re-called the reads with MiXCR, one entry per CDR3 protein. The sample shows about 20,000 distinct CDR3 sequences, roughly 40% of them seen only once. CD8+CD57+ cell expansion had been shown by flow cytometry in patients chosen for sequencing. The source is a human donor with aplastic anemia. This rearrangement joins TRBV6-2 or TRBV6-3 to TRBJ1-1, with a tentative D call TRBD1 (6 bases). Sequences were obtained from CD8+CD57+ T cells sorted from PBMCs. As to subset: bead-enriched CD8+CD57+ effector memory T cells from SAA patients. The CDR3 region is CASSEGDTYTEAFF. The CDR3 DNA is TGTGCCAGCAGCGAAGGGGACACTTACACTGAAGCTTTCTTT.